This T cell receptor beta chain is drawn from a study of blood T cell repertoires in COVID-19. Here immunoSEQ multiplex PCR was the method, and the copy in TCRdb shows in-frame clones only, minus some. The table shows just under 60,000 clones, with around 82% occurring only once. The germline V gene encodes CDR1 LNHNV and CDR2 YYDKDF (reference sequence). The CDR3 is 15 amino acids. V shed 0 bases and J 6 bases; nucleotides not matched to a gene: 4. V gene TRBV15 combines with J gene TRBJ1-5; 8 bases are a match to TRBD1. Sequenced input: peripheral blood. The clonotype was recovered from a man older than 75 with COVID-19, enrolled during active disease. The chain's CDR3 is CATSRDEQGVQPQHF. DNA of the CDR3: TGTGCCACCAGCAGAGATGAACAGGGGGTTCAGCCCCAGCATTTT.